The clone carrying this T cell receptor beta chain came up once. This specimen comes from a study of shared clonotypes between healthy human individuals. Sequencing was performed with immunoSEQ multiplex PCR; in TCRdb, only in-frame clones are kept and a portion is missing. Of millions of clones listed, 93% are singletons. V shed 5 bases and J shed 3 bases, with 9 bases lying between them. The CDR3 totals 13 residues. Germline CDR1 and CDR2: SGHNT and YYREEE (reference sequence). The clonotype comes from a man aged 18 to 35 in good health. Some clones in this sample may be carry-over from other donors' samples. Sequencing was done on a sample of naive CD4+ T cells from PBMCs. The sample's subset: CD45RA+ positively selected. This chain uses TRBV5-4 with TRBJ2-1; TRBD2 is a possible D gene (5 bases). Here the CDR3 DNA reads TGTGCCAGCAGTCCGGACTTCTACAATGAGCAGTTCTTC. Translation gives CASSPDFYNEQFF.